This T cell receptor beta chain was captured in a study of blood T cells in healthy people across ages. Using a J-beta primer mix together with a sample-barcoded 5' primer, a second PCR was run for roughly 7 to 11 cycles. TCRdb itself ran the 5' RACE reads through MiXCR, one entry per CDR3 protein. The sample yields about 1 million distinct CDR3 sequences, under 30% seen once. This CDR3 comprises 16 residues. In germline, CDR1 is MNHNS, CDR2 SASEGT. Trimming took 1 base from V and 3 from J, leaving 15 bases between them. This same sample was also part of a study on T cells of mothers and their children.

The chain combines TRBV6-1 with TRBJ1-2; D gene unclear. The TCR was taken from a girl aged 2-15 years in good health. Sequencing was carried out using blood. CDR3 sequence: CASSEEVEPQHYGYTF. Here the CDR3 DNA reads TGTGCCAGCAGTGAAGAGGTGGAACCCCAGCACTATGGCTACACCTTC.